The clone carrying this T cell receptor beta chain has at least ten counts. As it was prepared, the TCRbeta library received unique molecular identifiers. A single record per CDR3 protein comes from TCRdb applying MiXCR to the PCR reads. This sample has under 450,000 distinct CDR3 sequences; 13% occur once, and the top ten carry about 4%. With 5 bases clipped from V and 4 bases from J, the junction kept 11 bases outside the gene matches. This CDR3 has 16 amino acids. CDR1 LNHDA and CDR2 SQIVND come from the germline V gene (reference sequence). The data belong to a study of T-cell reconstitution after alpha-beta-depleted transplantation in children.

The chain uses TRBV19 and TRBJ2-5; 9 bases fit TRBD1. The material sequenced was PBMCs, taken from the stem cell graft. This TCR came from a human donor who donated a stem cell graft to a child with Fanconi anemia. The CDR3 bases are TGTGCCAGTAGTGCCCGGACAGGGGCCAGTAGAGAGACCCAGTACTTC. Translation: CASSARTGASRETQYF.